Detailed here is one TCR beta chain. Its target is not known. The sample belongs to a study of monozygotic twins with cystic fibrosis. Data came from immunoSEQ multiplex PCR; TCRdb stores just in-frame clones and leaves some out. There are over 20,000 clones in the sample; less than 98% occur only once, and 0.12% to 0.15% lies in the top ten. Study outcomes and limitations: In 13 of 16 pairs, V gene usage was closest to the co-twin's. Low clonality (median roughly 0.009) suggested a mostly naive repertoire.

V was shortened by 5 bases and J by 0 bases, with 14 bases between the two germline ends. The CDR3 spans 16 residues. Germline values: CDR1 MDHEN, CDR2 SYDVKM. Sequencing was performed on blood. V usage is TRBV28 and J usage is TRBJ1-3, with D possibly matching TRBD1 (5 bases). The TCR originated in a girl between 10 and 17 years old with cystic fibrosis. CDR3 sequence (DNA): TGTGCCAGCAGTATTTTCGGGACCGGCTCTGGAAACACCATATATTTT. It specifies CASSIFGTGSGNTIYF.